Below, 12 T cell receptor beta chains from the same sample are listed, as sequenced in a study of cytomegalovirus exposure and HLA in healthy donors. 60 Vbeta and 13 Jbeta primers were used in PCR. Using immunoSEQ multiplex PCR, the repertoire was profiled, and TCRdb retains in-frame clones only, with some absent. The data show 95,000 to 150,000 clones, more than 65% seen once. The source material was PBMCs. These receptors all come from a woman in her thirties or forties in good health and CMV-seropositive.

The J gene is TRBJ2-1, the V gene TRBV28; 7 nucleotides align to TRBD2. The CDR3 runs to 17 residues. Unmatched junction bases numbered 12, after V lost 2 bases and J lost 5 bases. Germline V gene lookup returns CDR1 MDHEN and CDR2 SYDVKM. DNA of the CDR3: TGTGCCAGCAGTTTAGCATTGACAACTAGCGAGAACAATGAGCAGTTCTTC. It translates to CASSLALTTSENNEQFF.

This clone has more than one count but fewer than ten. The rearrangement links TRBV4-1 to TRBJ2-1; 9 bases match TRBD2. Losses at the gene ends were 4 bases for V and 0 bases for J; bases not matched to a gene: 10. Germline V CDR1 and CDR2: MGHRA, YSYEKL. The CDR3 length is 18 residues. DNA for the CDR3: TGCGCCAGCAGCCGATCCCCACCTAGCGGGATCTCCTACAATGAGCAGTTCTTC. Translated: CASSRSPPSGISYNEQFF.

The chain is built from TRBV11-2 and TRBJ1-1; 9 bases are a match to TRBD1. Germline lookup yields CDR1 SGHAT and CDR2 FQNNGV. Unmatched junction bases numbered 9, after V lost 3 bases and J lost 1 base. The CDR3 is 17 residues long. The CDR3 sequence: CASSLATGGPQNTEAFF. Here the CDR3 DNA reads TGTGCCAGCAGCTTGGCTACAGGGGGCCCACAGAACACTGAAGCTTTCTTT.

The chain employs TRBV29-1 and TRBJ2-1, with a possible D match to TRBD1 (6 bases). Germline V gene lookup returns CDR1 SQVTM and CDR2 ANQGSEA. The V gene lost 4 bases and the J gene lost 7 bases, with 14 bases spanning the gap. The CDR3 extends over 13 amino acids. The CDR3 DNA reads TGCAGCGTTGGACTTGGTAGGGGGAATGAGCAGTTCTTC. Translating it yields CSVGLGRGNEQFF.

This chain joins TRBV2 and TRBJ2-4, with 7 bases identical to TRBD2. The CDR3 sequence is 16 residues long. The V segment lost 6 bases and the J segment 1 base; nucleotides outside the gene matches: 9. Looked up from germline, CDR1 is SNHLY and CDR2 is FYNNEI. Here the CDR3 reads CASSSRAGMAKNIQYF. In DNA form, the CDR3 reads TGTGCCAGCAGCTCCCGAGCGGGAATGGCCAAAAACATTCAGTACTTC.

The chain employs TRBV10-3 and TRBJ1-1; 9 bases are shared with TRBD1. V lost 10 bases to trimming and J lost 1 base; unmatched junction nucleotides: 4. Germline assignment: CDR1 ENHRY and CDR2 SYGVKD. The CDR3 consists of 13 residues. This CDR3 is CATGTGTNTEAFF. The CDR3 bases are TGTGCCACTGGGACAGGGACGAACACTGAAGCTTTCTTT.

The chain uses TRBV20-1 and TRBJ2-7; D ambiguous. Trimming cost V 5 bases and J 0 bases, with 5 bases left between them. CDR3 size: 11 residues. Germline V gene data show CDR1 as DFQATT and CDR2 as SNEGSKA (reference sequence). The CDR3 protein is CSAPYSYEQYF. CDR3 coding DNA: TGCAGTGCTCCCTACTCCTACGAGCAGTACTTC.

This chain connects TRBV6-1 to TRBJ2-3; 7 bases align to TRBD2. The CDR3 covers 13 residues. V shed 5 bases and J 4 bases; nucleotides not matched to a gene: 3. Germline V gene lookup returns CDR1 MNHNS and CDR2 SASEGT. The CDR3 coding sequence is TGTGCCAGCAGTACGACTAGCCCAGATACGCAGTATTTT. It is translated as CASSTTSPDTQYF.

CDR3 nucleotide sequence: TGTGCCAGCTCACCGTCCGGGGAGGTACGGACCGGGGAGCTGTTTTTT. Its protein product is CASSPSGEVRTGELFF. V and J are TRBV18 and TRBJ2-2, with D perhaps TRBD2 (6 bases). This CDR3 has 16 residues. The V gene's germline CDR1 is KGHSH and CDR2 LQKENI. V was trimmed by 3 bases and J by 5 bases, leaving 16 bases between them.

The chain combines TRBV28 with TRBJ2-1, with 8 nucleotides matching TRBD2. The V segment lost 6 bases and the J segment 8 bases; nucleotides outside the gene matches: 12. The germline V gene encodes CDR1 MDHEN and CDR2 SYDVKM. This CDR3 has 15 residues. CDR3 DNA: TGTGCCAGCAGGACCGGGACTAGGAATTCGGATGAGCAGTTCTTC. Encoded protein: CASRTGTRNSDEQFF.

The rearrangement joins TRBV11-2 to TRBJ2-7; D is perhaps TRBD1 (5 bases). Germline CDR1 and CDR2: SGHAT and FQNNGV. V lost 2 bases, J lost 2 bases, and 7 bases lay in between. This CDR3 contains 13 residues. The CDR3 DNA follows: TGTGCCAGCAGCTTACACAGGACCTACGAGCAGTACTTC. Its protein product is CASSLHRTYEQYF. Using reference TRBV11-2 and TRBJ2-7 for the parts outside the CDR3, the full variable domain is EAGVAQSPRYKIIEKRQSVAFWCNPISGHATLYWYQQILGQGPKLLIQFQNNGVVDDSQLPKDRFSAERLKGVDSTLKIQPAKLEDSAVYLCASSLHRTYEQYFGPGTRLTVT.

The chain couples TRBV30 to TRBJ2-7; the D gene is possibly TRBD1 (5 bases). CDR1 is GTSNPN, CDR2 SVGIG, per germline (reference sequence). V lost 0 bases, J lost 5 bases, and 17 bases lay in between. The CDR3 sequence is 15 residues long. The CDR3 spells CAWSVLDNEFNEQYF. The CDR3 DNA sequence: TGTGCCTGGAGTGTATTGGACAACGAGTTTAACGAGCAGTACTTC.